The entry below gives a single T cell receptor (beta chain) sequence along with its context. Its antigen remains undetermined. No base quality values were provided; no much bigger clone lies one nucleotide off. The collaborating institutions used their own protocols to collect whole blood in K2EDTA tubes. For TCRbeta analysis, collaborators shipped samples in one of three forms: frozen whole blood, isolated PBMCs, or DNA extracted from either of those sample types. This specimen comes from a study of blood T cell repertoires in COVID-19 (dated by TCRdb to 2018 to 2020). Background for the entire study: Samples from collaborators originated in the United States, Italy and Spain and spanned both the acute and convalescent phases of COVID-19. The material from the prospective study consisted of cDNA or gDNA derived from T cells, B-cell-depleted T cells, or PBMCs. Subjects who had been exposed to COVID-19, were actively infected with it, or had recovered from it provided the deeply sampled blood TCRbeta repertoires that made up the dataset. The repertoires were made available in a free public database intended to serve as a resource for research on the immune response to SARS-CoV-2. Samples came from the ongoing ImmuneRACE study (first 160 participants) plus 1,254 subjects from 6 global collaborators. Nearly every sample came with metadata listing a de-identified subject ID, COVID-19 status, age in years and sex. Where available, HLA class I and class II types were obtained from metadata supplied by the sample provider rather than from assay-based typing. Points the paper makes about the study in general: The amount of clinical and demographic metadata varied by source and participant and was provided uncurated.

The germline V gene provides CDR1 SGHTS and CDR2 YDEGEE. The CDR3 spans 15 residues, from the cysteine through the phenylalanine. Only the CDR3 region is kept as DNA, spanning 45 bases read in frame from base 1. Ends trimmed: V by 4 bases, J by 6 bases; bases unmatched to a gene: 6. The immunoSEQ Assay, a bias-controlled multiplex PCR, was used to amplify TCRbeta CDR3 regions from genomic DNA. The published analysis was carried out like this. Nucleated cell counts per sample were estimated from amplification of reference gene primers within the assay. To quantify the absolute abundance of each unique TCRbeta CDR3 rearrangement, sequence reads were collapsed and filtered. For each sample, productive Simpson clonality was calculated by taking the square root of Simpson's diversity index across productive rearrangements. TCRdb took over this immuneACCESS table, retaining in-frame rearrangements with V and J assigned. Such tables are incomplete; in checked studies, under half of the missing clones stem from an unresolved V gene, and the remainder is unexplained. That table is the source of V, J and clone size, and D and trimming were worked out from the DNA. The sample yields about 300,000 clones; 75% to 90% were counted once. The leading ten clones occupy approximately 2.4% of the sample.

This TCR derives from a young man with active or convalescent COVID-19. The sequencing sample was made of peripheral blood. The sequence links TRBV5-8 to TRBJ2-3; 12 bases in the middle match TRBD2. The CDR3 is CASSRGLAGGDTQYF. Read as DNA, the sequence is TGTGCCAGCAGCCGGGGACTAGCGGGTGGCGATACGCAGTATTTT.